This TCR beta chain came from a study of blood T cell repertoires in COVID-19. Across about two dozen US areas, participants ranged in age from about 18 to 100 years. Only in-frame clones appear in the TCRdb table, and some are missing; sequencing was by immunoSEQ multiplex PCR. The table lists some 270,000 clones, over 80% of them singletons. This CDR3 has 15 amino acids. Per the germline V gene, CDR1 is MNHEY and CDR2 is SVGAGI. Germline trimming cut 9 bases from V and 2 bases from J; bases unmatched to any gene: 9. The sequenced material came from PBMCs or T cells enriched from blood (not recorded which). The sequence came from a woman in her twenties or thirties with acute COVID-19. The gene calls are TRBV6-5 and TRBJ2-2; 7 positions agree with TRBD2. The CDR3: CASLGLAVNTGELFF. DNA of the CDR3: TGTGCCAGTTTAGGGCTAGCGGTTAACACCGGGGAGCTGTTTTTT.